This T cell receptor beta chain was retrieved from a study of T-cell reconstitution after alpha-beta-depleted transplantation in children. Trimming removed 5 bases from V and 3 bases from J, with 11 bases in between. Germline lookup yields CDR1 SEHNR and CDR2 FQNEAQ (reference sequence). The CDR3 runs 13 residues. Library preparation (for TCRbeta) was performed with unique molecular identifiers. TCRdb recomputed calls from the PCR reads with MiXCR, one row per CDR3 protein. Altogether 84,000 or so distinct CDR3 sequences are present, around 15% being singletons, with the ten largest covering 15% to 20%.

The source material was PBMCs, mostly from graft donor cells, sampled 180 days after TCRalphabeta/CD19-depleted stem cell transplant. The TCR was taken from a male patient under 10 years old who had a stem cell transplant for acute lymphoblastic leukemia, so the T cells may come from the graft donor. This sequence joins TRBV7-9 and TRBJ2-7; TRBD1 might be the D (6 bases). The CDR3 DNA sequence: TGTGCCAGCAGCCAAAGGACAGACTACGAGCAGTACTTC. This sequence encodes CASSQRTDYEQYF.